Given below is one T cell receptor (beta chain) in context. This sample stems from a study of blood T cell repertoires in COVID-19. Across the study: T cells, B-cell-depleted T cells, or PBMCs supplied cDNA or gDNA.

Authors' processing steps: Reference gene primers were amplified, and this amplification served to estimate nucleated cell counts. Assay used: immunoSEQ multiplex PCR; TCRdb lists only in-frame clones, some missing. That table gives V, J and clone size, and the DNA gave D and trimming. The sample carries roughly 130,000 clones, 84% recorded once. There are 13 residues in the CDR3. Germline CDR1 SGDLS, CDR2 YYNGEE. Trimming took 0 bases from V and 9 from J; bases not matched to a gene: 3. The source is a woman in her fifties or sixties with acute or convalescent COVID-19. Material for sequencing was peripheral blood. This chain links TRBV9 with TRBJ2-1; 7 bases are shared with TRBD2. DNA for the CDR3: TGTGCCAGCAGCGTAGGAAGCGGGATTGAGCAGTTCTTC. Translation gives CASSVGSGIEQFF.